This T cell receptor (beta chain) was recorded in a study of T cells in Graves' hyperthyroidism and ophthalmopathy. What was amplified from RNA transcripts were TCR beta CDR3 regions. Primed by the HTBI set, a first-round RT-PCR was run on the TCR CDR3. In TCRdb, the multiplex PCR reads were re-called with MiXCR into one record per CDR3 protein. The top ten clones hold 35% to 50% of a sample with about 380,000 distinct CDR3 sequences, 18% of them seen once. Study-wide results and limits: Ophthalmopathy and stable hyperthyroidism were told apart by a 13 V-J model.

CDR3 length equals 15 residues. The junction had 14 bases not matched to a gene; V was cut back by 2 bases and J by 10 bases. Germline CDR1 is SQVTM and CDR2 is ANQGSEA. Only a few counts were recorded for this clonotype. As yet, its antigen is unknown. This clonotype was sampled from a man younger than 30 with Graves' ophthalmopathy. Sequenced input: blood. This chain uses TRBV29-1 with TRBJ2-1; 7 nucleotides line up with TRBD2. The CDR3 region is CSVEFGSGGDGEQFF. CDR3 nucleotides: TGCAGCGTTGAATTTGGCTCTGGGGGGGATGGGGAGCAGTTCTTC.